This is a list of T cell receptor beta chains from one sample in a study of cytomegalovirus exposure and HLA in healthy donors. The method was immunoSEQ multiplex PCR; TCRdb's version includes in-frame clones alone and lacks a portion of them. The table shows approximately 200,000 clones, with roughly 85% occurring only once. The specimen was PBMCs. Receptor source: a man in his late teens or twenties in good health and CMV-seronegative. Each CDR3 is given with its conserved first and last residue. Each record gives: V gene, clone size, J gene, D gene, CDR3 DNA, CDR3 protein. A D gene is named only where the DNA matches it firmly. Expanded clones get a size class; other rows say once, few or many, or leave the size out.

V: TRBV9
size: .
J: TRBJ2-1
D: TRBD2
DNA: TGTGCCAGCTCCTTAGCGGGCTCCTACAATGAGCAGTTCTTC
CDR3: CASSLAGSYNEQFF

V: TRBV6-4
size: once
J: TRBJ2-1
D: TRBD2
DNA: TGTGCCAGCAGTGATACGGGAGGGGTCAATGAGCAGTTCTTC
CDR3: CASSDTGGVNEQFF

V: TRBV7-2
size: .
J: TRBJ2-3
D: .
DNA: TGTGCCAGCAGGTTATTCTCCCTACGGGCAGGGGACACAGATACGCAGTATTTT
CDR3: CASRLFSLRAGDTDTQYF

V: TRBV7-2
size: .
J: TRBJ2-3
D: TRBD2
DNA: TGTGCCAGCAGCTTGCGGGGGTCCGATGGCACAGATACGCAGTATTTT
CDR3: CASSLRGSDGTDTQYF

V: TRBV7-9
size: .
J: TRBJ1-5
D: .
DNA: TGTGCCAGCAGCGAGGTGGGGCAGAGCAATCAGCCCCAGCATTTT
CDR3: CASSEVGQSNQPQHF

V: TRBV7-9
size: many
J: TRBJ1-1
D: .
DNA: TGTGCCAGCAGCTTAGGGGCAGGGCAAGCTTTCTTT
CDR3: CASSLGAGQAFF

V: TRBV27
size: .
J: TRBJ1-5
D: TRBD1
DNA: TGTGCCACTTCTACAGGGGATAGCAATCAGCCCCAGCATTTT
CDR3: CATSTGDSNQPQHF

V: TRBV7-3
size: .
J: TRBJ2-2
D: .
DNA: TGTGCCAGCAGCTTCCCCGGAGGCCGGAACACCGGGGAGCTGTTTTTT
CDR3: CASSFPGGRNTGELFF

V: TRBV5-1
size: .
J: TRBJ1-1
D: TRBD1
DNA: TGCGCCAGCAGCTTAAATTCGGGACAGGTAAACACTGAAGCTTTCTTT
CDR3: CASSLNSGQVNTEAFF

V: TRBV7-3
size: .
J: TRBJ2-7
D: TRBD2
DNA: TGTGCCAGCAGCCCGGGACTAGCCACCTACGAGCAGTACTTC
CDR3: CASSPGLATYEQYF

V: TRBV7-2
size: .
J: TRBJ2-7
D: .
DNA: TGTGCCAGCAGCCCGGATTTCCGGGACATCCACTCCTACGAGCAGTACTTC
CDR3: CASSPDFRDIHSYEQYF

V: TRBV2
size: .
J: TRBJ1-3
D: TRBD1
DNA: TGTGCCAGCAGTGAGGGACAGAGAAACACCATATATTTT
CDR3: CASSEGQRNTIYF

V: TRBV7-9
size: few
J: TRBJ2-3
D: TRBD1
DNA: TGTGCCAGCAGCTCTAGACAGGGCCCCACAGATACGCAGTATTTT
CDR3: CASSSRQGPTDTQYF

V: TRBV7-3
size: .
J: TRBJ1-1
D: TRBD1
DNA: TGTGCCAGCAGCTTGGGACAGGCGCTGAACACTGAAGCTTTCTTT
CDR3: CASSLGQALNTEAFF

V: TRBV20-1
size: .
J: TRBJ2-5
D: .
DNA: TGCAGTGCCGGTCTCCAAGAGACCCAGTACTTC
CDR3: CSAGLQETQYF

V: TRBV11-3
size: .
J: TRBJ2-1
D: .
DNA: TGTGCCAGCAGCTTAGATAATGATGAGCAGTTCTTC
CDR3: CASSLDNDEQFF

V: TRBV7-2
size: .
J: TRBJ2-1
D: .
DNA: TGTGCCAGCAGCTTAAGGGGGGGTGAGGGTGAGCAGTTCTTC
CDR3: CASSLRGGEGEQFF

V: TRBV5-1
size: .
J: TRBJ2-7
D: TRBD2
DNA: TGCGCCAGCAGCCAGACTAGCGGGTTTCCCTACGAGCAGTACTTC
CDR3: CASSQTSGFPYEQYF

V: TRBV7-3
size: .
J: TRBJ2-5
D: TRBD2
DNA: TGTGCCAGCAGCTTGGGGACTATACAAGAGACCCAGTACTTC
CDR3: CASSLGTIQETQYF

V: TRBV6-5
size: .
J: TRBJ2-1
D: .
DNA: TGTGCCAGCAGACAGGGCTACAATGAGCAGTTCTTC
CDR3: CASRQGYNEQFF

V: TRBV7-6
size: .
J: TRBJ2-1
D: TRBD2
DNA: TGTGCCAGCAGCTTACCGGGGACTAGCGGGGGCAATGAGCAGTTCTTC
CDR3: CASSLPGTSGGNEQFF

V: TRBV6-5
size: once
J: TRBJ1-4
D: TRBD1
DNA: TGTGCCAGCAGTCCGACAGGGGGCGCTGGTGAAAAACTGTTTTTT
CDR3: CASSPTGGAGEKLFF

V: TRBV5-1
size: .
J: TRBJ2-7
D: .
DNA: TGCGCCAGTGCCCCGGACAGTAGTACCTACGAGCAGTACTTC
CDR3: CASAPDSSTYEQYF

V: TRBV7-9
size: .
J: TRBJ1-2
D: TRBD1
DNA: TGTGCCAGCAGCAACTCAGGACAGGATCATAACTATGGCTACACCTTC
CDR3: CASSNSGQDHNYGYTF

V: TRBV30
size: once
J: TRBJ1-3
D: .
DNA: TGTGCCTGGAGTCCTAGTGAAGCCATATATTTT
CDR3: CAWSPSEAIYF

V: TRBV20-1
size: few
J: TRBJ2-1
D: .
DNA: TGCAGTGCTTTTACTGTCAATGAGCAGTTCTTC
CDR3: CSAFTVNEQFF

V: TRBV11-2
size: .
J: TRBJ2-7
D: .
DNA: TGTGCCAGCAGCCGCATCGGGGGCTACGAGCAGTACTTC
CDR3: CASSRIGGYEQYF